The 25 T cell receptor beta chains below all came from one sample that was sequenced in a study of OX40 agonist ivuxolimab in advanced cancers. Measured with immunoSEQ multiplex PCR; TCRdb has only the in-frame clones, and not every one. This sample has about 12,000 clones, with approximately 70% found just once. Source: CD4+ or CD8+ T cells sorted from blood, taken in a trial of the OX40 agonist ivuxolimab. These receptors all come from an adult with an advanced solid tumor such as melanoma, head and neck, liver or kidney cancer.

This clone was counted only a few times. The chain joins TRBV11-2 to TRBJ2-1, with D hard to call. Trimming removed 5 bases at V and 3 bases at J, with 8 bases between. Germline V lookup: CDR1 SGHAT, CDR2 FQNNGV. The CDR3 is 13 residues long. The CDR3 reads CASSLSSYNEQFF. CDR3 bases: TGTGCCAGCAGCCTATCTAGCTACAATGAGCAGTTCTTC.

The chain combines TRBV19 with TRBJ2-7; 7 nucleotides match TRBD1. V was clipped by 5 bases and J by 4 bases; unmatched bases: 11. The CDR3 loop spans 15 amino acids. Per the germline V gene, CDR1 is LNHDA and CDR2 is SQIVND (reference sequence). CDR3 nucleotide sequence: TGTGCCAGTAGTTTATTACAGGGGAGTCAGTACGAGCAGTACTTC. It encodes CASSLLQGSQYEQYF.

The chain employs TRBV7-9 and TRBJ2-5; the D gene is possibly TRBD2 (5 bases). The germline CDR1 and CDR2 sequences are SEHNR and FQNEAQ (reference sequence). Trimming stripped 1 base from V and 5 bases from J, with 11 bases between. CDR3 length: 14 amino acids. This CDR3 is CASSLVASLETQYF. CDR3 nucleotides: TGTGCCAGCAGCTTAGTGGCTAGCCTGGAGACCCAGTACTTC.

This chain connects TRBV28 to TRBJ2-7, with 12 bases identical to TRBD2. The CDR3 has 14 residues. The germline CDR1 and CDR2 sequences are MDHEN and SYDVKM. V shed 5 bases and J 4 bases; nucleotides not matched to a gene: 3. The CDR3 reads CASSPGTSGYEQYF. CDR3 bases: TGTGCCAGCAGTCCCGGGACTAGCGGGTACGAGCAGTACTTC. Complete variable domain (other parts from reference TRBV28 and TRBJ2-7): DVKVTQSSRYLVKRTGEKVFLECVQDMDHENMFWYRQDPGLGLRLIYFSYDVKMKEKGDIPEGYSVSREKKERFSLILESASTNQTSMYLCASSPGTSGYEQYFGPGTRLTVT.

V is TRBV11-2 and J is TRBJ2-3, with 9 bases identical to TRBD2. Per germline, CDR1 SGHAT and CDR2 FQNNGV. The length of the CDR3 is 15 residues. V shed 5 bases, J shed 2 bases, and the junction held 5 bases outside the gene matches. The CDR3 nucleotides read TGTGCCAGCAGCGTAATAGCGGGAGCCACAGATACGCAGTATTTT. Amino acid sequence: CASSVIAGATDTQYF.

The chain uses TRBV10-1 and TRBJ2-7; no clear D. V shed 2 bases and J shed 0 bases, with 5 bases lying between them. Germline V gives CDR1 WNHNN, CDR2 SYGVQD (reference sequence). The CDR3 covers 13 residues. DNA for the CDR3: TGCGCCAGCAGTGAGGCAGACTCCTACGAGCAGTACTTC. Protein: CASSEADSYEQYF.

CDR3 DNA sequence: TGTGCCAGCCGATCTTTTATGGGTGAGCAGTACTTC. Translating gives CASRSFMGEQYF. This sequence joins TRBV7-9 and TRBJ2-7; D call uncertain. From germline, CDR1 is SEHNR and CDR2 FQNEAQ (reference sequence). The CDR3 loop spans 12 amino acids. V was clipped by 8 bases and J by 7 bases, with 15 bases between them.

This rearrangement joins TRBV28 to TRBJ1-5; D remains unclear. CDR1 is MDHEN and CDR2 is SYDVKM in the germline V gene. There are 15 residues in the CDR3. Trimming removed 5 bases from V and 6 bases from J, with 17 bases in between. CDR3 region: CASSIDTLGSQPQHF. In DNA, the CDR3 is TGTGCCAGCAGTATAGACACCTTAGGGAGTCAGCCCCAGCATTTT.

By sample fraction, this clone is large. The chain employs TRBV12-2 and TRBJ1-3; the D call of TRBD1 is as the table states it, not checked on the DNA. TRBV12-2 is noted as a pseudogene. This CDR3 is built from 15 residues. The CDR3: CASRLAYSSGNTIYF. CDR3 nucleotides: TGTGCAAGTCGCTTAGCCTACAGCTCTGGAAACACCATATATTTT.

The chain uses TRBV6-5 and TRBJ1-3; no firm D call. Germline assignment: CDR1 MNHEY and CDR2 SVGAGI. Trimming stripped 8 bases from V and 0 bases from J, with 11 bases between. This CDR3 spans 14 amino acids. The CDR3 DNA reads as TGTGCCAGCGGGGAGTTGTCCTCTGGAAACACCATATATTTT. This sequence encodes CASGELSSGNTIYF.

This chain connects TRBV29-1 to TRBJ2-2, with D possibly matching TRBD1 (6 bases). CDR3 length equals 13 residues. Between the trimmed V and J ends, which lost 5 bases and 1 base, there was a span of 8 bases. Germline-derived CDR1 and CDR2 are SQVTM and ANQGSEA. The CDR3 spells CSVTRGNTGELFF. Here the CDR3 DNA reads TGCAGCGTTACCAGGGGGAACACCGGGGAGCTGTTTTTT.

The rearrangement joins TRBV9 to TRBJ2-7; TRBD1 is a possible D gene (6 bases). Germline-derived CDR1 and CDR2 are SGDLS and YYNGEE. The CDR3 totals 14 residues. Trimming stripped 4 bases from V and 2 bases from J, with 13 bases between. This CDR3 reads CASSRTGYPYEQYF. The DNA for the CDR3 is TGTGCCAGCAGCCGCACAGGGTACCCCTACGAGCAGTACTTC.

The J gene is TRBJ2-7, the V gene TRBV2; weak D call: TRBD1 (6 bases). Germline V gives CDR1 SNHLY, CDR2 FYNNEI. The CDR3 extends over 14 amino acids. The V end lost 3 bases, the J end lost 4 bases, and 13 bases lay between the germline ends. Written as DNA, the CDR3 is TGTGCCAGCAGTGAGGGGGCGGTGGTATACGAGCAGTACTTC. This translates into CASSEGAVVYEQYF.

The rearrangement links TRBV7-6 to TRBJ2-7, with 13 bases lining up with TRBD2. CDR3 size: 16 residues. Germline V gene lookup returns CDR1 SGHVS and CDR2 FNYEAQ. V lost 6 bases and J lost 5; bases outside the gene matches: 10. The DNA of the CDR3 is TGTGCCAGCAGTAATCTACTAGCGGGAGGGCCCCACGAGCAGTACTTC. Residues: CASSNLLAGGPHEQYF. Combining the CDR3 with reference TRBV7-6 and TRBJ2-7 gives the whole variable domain GAGVSQSPRYKVTKRGQDVALRCDPISGHVSLYWYRQALGQGPEFLTYFNYEAQQDKSGLPNDRFSAERPEGSISTLTIQRTEQRDSAMYRCASSNLLAGGPHEQYFGPGTRLTVT.

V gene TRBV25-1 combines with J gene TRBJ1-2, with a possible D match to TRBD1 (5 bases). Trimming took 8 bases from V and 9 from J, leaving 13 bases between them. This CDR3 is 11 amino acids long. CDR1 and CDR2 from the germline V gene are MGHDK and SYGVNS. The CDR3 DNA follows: TGTGCCAGCGCCCGAGGGGATCGCTACACCTTC. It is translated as CASARGDRYTF.

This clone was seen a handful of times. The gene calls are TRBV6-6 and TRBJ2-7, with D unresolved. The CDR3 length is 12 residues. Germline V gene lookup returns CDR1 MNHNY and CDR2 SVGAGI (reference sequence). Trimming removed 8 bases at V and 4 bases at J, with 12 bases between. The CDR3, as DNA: TGTGCCAGCGCCGGGCTCGATTACGAGCAGTACTTC. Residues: CASAGLDYEQYF.

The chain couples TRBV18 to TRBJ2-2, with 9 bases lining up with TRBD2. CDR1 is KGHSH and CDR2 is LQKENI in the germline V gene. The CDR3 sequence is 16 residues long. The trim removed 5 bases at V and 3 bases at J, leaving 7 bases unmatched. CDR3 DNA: TGTGCCAGCTCATCACGACTAGCGGCTGACACCGGGGAGCTGTTTTTT. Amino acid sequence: CASSSRLAADTGELFF.

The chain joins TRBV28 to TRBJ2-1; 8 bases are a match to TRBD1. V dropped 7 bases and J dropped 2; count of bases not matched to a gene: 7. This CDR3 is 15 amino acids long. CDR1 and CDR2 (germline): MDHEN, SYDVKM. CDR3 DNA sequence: TGTGCCAGCAATCCCGGGACAGGTCCCTACAATGAGCAGTTCTTC. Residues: CASNPGTGPYNEQFF.

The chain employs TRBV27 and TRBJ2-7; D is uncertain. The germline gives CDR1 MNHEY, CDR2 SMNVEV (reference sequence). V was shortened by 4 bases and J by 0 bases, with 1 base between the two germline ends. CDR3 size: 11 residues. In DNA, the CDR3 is TGTGCCAGCAGTTCCTCCTACGAGCAGTACTTC. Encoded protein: CASSSSYEQYF.

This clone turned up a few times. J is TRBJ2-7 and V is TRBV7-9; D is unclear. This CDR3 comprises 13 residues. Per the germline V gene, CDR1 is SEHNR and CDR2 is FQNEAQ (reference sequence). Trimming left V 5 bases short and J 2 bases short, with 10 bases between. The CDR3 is CASSVGSPYEQYF. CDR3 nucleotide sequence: TGTGCCAGCAGCGTCGGGTCCCCCTACGAGCAGTACTTC.

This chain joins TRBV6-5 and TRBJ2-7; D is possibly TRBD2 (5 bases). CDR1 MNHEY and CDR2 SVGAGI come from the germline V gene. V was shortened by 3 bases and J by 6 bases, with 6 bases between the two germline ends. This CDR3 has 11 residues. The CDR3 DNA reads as TGTGCCAGCAGTTATGGAGGCGAGCAGTACTTC. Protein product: CASSYGGEQYF.

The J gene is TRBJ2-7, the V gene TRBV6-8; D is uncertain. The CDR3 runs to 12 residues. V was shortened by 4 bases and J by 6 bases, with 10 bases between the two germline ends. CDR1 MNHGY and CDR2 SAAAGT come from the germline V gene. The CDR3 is CASSFEGVEQYF. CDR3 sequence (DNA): TGTGCCAGCAGTTTTGAAGGAGTCGAGCAGTACTTC.

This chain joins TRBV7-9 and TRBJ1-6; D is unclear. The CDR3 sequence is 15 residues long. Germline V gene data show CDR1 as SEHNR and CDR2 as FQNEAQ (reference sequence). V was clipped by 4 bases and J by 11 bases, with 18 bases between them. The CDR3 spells CASSSVLIINAPLHF. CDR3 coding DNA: TGTGCCAGCAGCTCCGTTCTAATAATCAATGCACCCCTCCACTTT.

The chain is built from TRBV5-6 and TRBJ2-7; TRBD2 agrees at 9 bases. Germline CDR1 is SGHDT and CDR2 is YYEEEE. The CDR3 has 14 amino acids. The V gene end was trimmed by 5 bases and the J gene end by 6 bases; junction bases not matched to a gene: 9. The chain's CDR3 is CASRILAGMVEQYF. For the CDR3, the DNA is TGTGCCAGCAGAATTCTAGCGGGGATGGTCGAGCAGTACTTC.

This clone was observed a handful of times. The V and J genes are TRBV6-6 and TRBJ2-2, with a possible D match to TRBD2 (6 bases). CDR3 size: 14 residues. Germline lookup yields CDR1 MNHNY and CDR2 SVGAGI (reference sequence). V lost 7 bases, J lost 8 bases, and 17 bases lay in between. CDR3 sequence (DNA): TGTGCCAGCATCGCCGGGACTTCCTTAGGGGAGCTGTTTTTT. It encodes CASIAGTSLGELFF.